The next 18 T cell receptor beta chains were all read from a single sample in a study of identical twins. TCRdb reprocessed the 5' RACE reads via MiXCR and lists one record per CDR3 protein. The profile shows hundreds of thousands of distinct CDR3 sequences, 6.1% of them singletons. Input material: naive T cells sorted from blood. The receptors stem from a young man in good health.

This clonotype occurred many times. This sequence joins TRBV7-9 and TRBJ2-6; 9 bases line up with TRBD1. CDR1 is SEHNR and CDR2 is FQNEAQ in the germline V gene (reference sequence). The CDR3 has 17 amino acids. The V segment lost 6 bases and the J segment 0 bases; nucleotides outside the gene matches: 6. The CDR3 nucleotides read TGTGCCAGCAGTTTTGGGACAGGGTCCTCTGGGGCCAACGTCCTGACTTTC. Amino acids: CASSFGTGSSGANVLTF.

This clonotype was seen more than once but under ten times. The chain recombines TRBV9 with TRBJ1-1; D unresolved. V lost 4 bases and J 2 bases, leaving 12 bases between the germline ends. This CDR3 region has 14 residues. Germline V gene sequence: CDR1 SGDLS, CDR2 YYNGEE. The CDR3 DNA sequence: TGTGCCAGCAGCCCCTGGACCCGAAACACTGAAGCTTTCTTT. This translates into CASSPWTRNTEAFF.

This clonotype turned up a few times. J is TRBJ2-1 and V is TRBV5-5, with D hard to call. The CDR3 extends over 15 amino acids. Trimming cost V 3 bases and J 5 bases, with 15 bases left between them. CDR1 and CDR2 from the germline V gene are SGHKS and YYEKEE (reference sequence). In DNA, the CDR3 is TGTGCCAGCAGCTGGGGAAGCGTAACAAACAATGAGCAGTTCTTC. Amino acids: CASSWGSVTNNEQFF.

This clonotype showed up many times. This chain uses TRBV29-1 with TRBJ2-3, with D perhaps matching TRBD2 (6 bases). There are 14 residues in the CDR3. V was clipped by 2 bases and J by 1 base, with 10 bases between them. The germline V gene has CDR1 SQVTM and CDR2 ANQGSEA. This chain's CDR3 is CSVESASGTDTQYF. Here the CDR3 DNA reads TGCAGCGTTGAATCGGCTAGCGGCACAGATACGCAGTATTTT.

This clonotype has only a few counts. The V call is TRBV6-1, the J call TRBJ1-6, with a possible D match to TRBD1 (6 bases). This CDR3 has 17 amino acids. V dropped 6 bases and J dropped 0 bases, with 15 bases sitting between them. The germline CDR1 and CDR2 sequences are MNHNS and SASEGT. The CDR3 is CASSLVQGSSYNSPLHF. The CDR3 DNA follows: TGTGCCAGCAGCCTGGTTCAGGGGAGCTCCTATAATTCACCCCTCCACTTT.

Only a few counts were recorded for this clonotype. This chain joins TRBV12-3 or TRBV12-4 and TRBJ1-5; D uncertain. V was trimmed by 2 bases and J by 6 bases, leaving 11 bases between them. This CDR3 contains 14 residues. The DNA for the CDR3 is TGTGCCAGCAGTTTACGGTCTGGCGCTCAGCCCCAGCATTTT. Its translation is CASSLRSGAQPQHF.

The rearrangement joins TRBV11-3 to TRBJ2-1, with TRBD2 matching over 9 bases. Trimming took 3 bases from V and 9 from J; bases not matched to a gene: 9. The CDR3 length is 15 residues. Per germline, CDR1 SGHNT and CDR2 YENEEA. The CDR3 protein is CASSFNLAGVSEQFF. The CDR3 coding sequence is TGTGCCAGCAGCTTTAATTTAGCGGGAGTATCTGAGCAGTTCTTC.

This clonotype was counted many times. This chain links TRBV11-2 with TRBJ2-3, with D hard to call. The V gene lost 0 bases and the J gene lost 0 bases, with 7 bases spanning the gap. The CDR3 covers 15 residues. Germline V gives CDR1 SGHAT, CDR2 FQNNGV. The CDR3 sequence is CASSLDHDSTDTQYF. CDR3 nucleotides: TGTGCCAGCAGCTTAGACCACGATAGCACAGATACGCAGTATTTT.

This clonotype has just a few counts. V is TRBV28 and J is TRBJ2-7; D is possibly TRBD1 or TRBD2 (5 bases each). This CDR3 region has 14 residues. CDR1 and CDR2 from the germline V gene are MDHEN and SYDVKM. V was pared by 8 bases and J by 3 bases, with 17 bases between. The CDR3 DNA sequence: TGTGCCAGCGGGGTCGGGGCGCCAGGCTACGAGCAGTACTTC. Its translation: CASGVGAPGYEQYF.

V is TRBV6-1 and J is TRBJ2-2, with D hard to call. This CDR3 spans 15 amino acids. Germline V gene lookup returns CDR1 MNHNS and CDR2 SASEGT. Trimming stripped 7 bases from V and 4 bases from J, with 16 bases between. In nucleotides, the CDR3 is TGTGCCAGCAAGAAAGGTCGGTTCGGCACCGGGGAGCTGTTTTTT. It codes for CASKKGRFGTGELFF.

The CDR3, as DNA: TGCAGTGCAGCACTTGGGACTAGCGGGCTCACCTACGAGCAGTACGTC. Its translation is CSAALGTSGLTYEQYV. The chain combines TRBV20-1 with TRBJ2-7; 12 bases match TRBD2. Germline assignment: CDR1 DFQATT and CDR2 SNEGSKA (reference sequence). This CDR3 contains 16 residues. J gave up 2 bases and V 6 bases, and 11 bases lay outside the gene matches.

This clonotype has a count of ten or more. The CDR3 DNA reads as TGTGCCAGCAGTACCTGGTTTGGCCGGATTAACAATGAGCAGTTCTTC. This codes for CASSTWFGRINNEQFF. The chain recombines TRBV27 with TRBJ2-1; D remains ambiguous. The germline CDR1 and CDR2 sequences are MNHEY and SMNVEV (reference sequence). The V end lost 5 bases, the J end lost 5 bases, and 19 bases lay between the germline ends. CDR3 length: 16 amino acids.

The chain is built from TRBV29-1 and TRBJ2-7; 8 positions agree with TRBD2. V dropped 4 bases and J dropped 4; count of bases not matched to a gene: 6. The CDR3 is 13 amino acids. CDR1 and CDR2 (germline): SQVTM, ANQGSEA. CDR3: CSVAVAGKYEQYF. CDR3 in DNA: TGCAGCGTTGCGGTAGCGGGGAAATACGAGCAGTACTTC.

This clonotype appeared many times. The rearrangement links TRBV12-3 or TRBV12-4 to TRBJ2-7, with D perhaps matching TRBD1 or TRBD2 (6 bases each). This CDR3 spans 16 amino acids. Trimming left V 5 bases short and J 4 bases short, with 21 bases between. CDR3 in DNA: TGTGCCAGCAGTCCAAGAAGGGGGGTTCGGACGTACGAGCAGTACTTC. Protein: CASSPRRGVRTYEQYF.

This clonotype came up many times. The chain recombines TRBV5-1 with TRBJ2-1, with a tentative D call TRBD2 (6 bases). The CDR3 runs to 15 residues. Germline values: CDR1 SGHRS, CDR2 YFSETQ. V gave up 0 bases and J gave up 8 bases, with 15 bases separating them. CDR3 nucleotides: TGCGCCAGCAGCTTGGTGTCGGGAGAGGGATATGAGCAGTTCTTC. As protein: CASSLVSGEGYEQFF.

On this clonotype itself: Likely a read error: the CDR3 ends without its conserved phenylalanine or tryptophan. The DNA is left out, because the CDR3 cannot be placed on it with certainty; the CDR3 is given as TCRdb lists it. The chain links TRBV30 to TRBJ1-1; the listed D gene, TRBD1, was not tested against the DNA. The CDR3 has 11 amino acids, counting both end residues. The germline CDR1 and CDR2 sequences are GTSNPN and SVGIG (reference sequence). The CDR3 is CAWSCRAPRER.

This clonotype was detected a few times. The genes are TRBV24-1 and TRBJ2-1; D uncertain. Trimming shortened V by 9 bases and J by 3 bases, and 14 bases separated the two germline ends. The germline V gene has CDR1 KGHDR and CDR2 SFDVKD. The CDR3 is made up of 14 amino acids. The CDR3 loop is CATGEAGSYNEQFF. Written as DNA, the CDR3 is TGTGCCACCGGCGAGGCCGGCAGCTACAATGAGCAGTTCTTC.

This clonotype came up many times. The chain recombines TRBV24-1 with TRBJ2-1; 10 bases align to TRBD1. The V gene end was trimmed by 9 bases and the J gene end by 4 bases; junction bases not matched to a gene: 5. The germline gives CDR1 KGHDR, CDR2 SFDVKD. The CDR3 sequence is 14 residues long. CDR3 DNA sequence: TGTGCCACCGGGGGACAGGGGAATTACAATGAGCAGTTCTTC. This codes for CATGGQGNYNEQFF.